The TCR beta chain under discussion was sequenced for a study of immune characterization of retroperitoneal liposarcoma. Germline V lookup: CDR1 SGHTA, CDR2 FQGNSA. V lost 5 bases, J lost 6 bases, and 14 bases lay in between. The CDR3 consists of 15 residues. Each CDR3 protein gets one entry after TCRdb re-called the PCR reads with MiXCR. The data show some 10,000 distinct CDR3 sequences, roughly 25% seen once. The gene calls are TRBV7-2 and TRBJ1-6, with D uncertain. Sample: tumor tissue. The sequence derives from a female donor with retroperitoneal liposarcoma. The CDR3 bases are TGTGCCAGCAGCCCTCTGGGGAGCAGTAATTCACCCCTCCACTTT. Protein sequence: CASSPLGSSNSPLHF.